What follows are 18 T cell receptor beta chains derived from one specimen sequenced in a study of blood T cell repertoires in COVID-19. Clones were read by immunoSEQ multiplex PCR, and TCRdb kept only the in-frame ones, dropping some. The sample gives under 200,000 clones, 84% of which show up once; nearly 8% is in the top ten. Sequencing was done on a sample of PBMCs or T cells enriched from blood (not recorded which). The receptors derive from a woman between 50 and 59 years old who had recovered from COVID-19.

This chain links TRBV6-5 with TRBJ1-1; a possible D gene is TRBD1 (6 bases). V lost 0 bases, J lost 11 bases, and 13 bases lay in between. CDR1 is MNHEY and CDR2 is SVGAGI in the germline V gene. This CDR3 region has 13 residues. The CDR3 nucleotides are TGTGCCAGCAGTTACTCGATGGGGGCGAAGGCTTTCTTT. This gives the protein CASSYSMGAKAFF.

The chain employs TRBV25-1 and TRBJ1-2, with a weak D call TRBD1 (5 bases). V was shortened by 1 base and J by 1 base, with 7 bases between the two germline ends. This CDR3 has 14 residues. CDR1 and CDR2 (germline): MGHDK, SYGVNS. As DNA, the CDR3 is TGTGCCAGCAGTGAATGGGGGGATAACTATGGCTACACCTTC. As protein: CASSEWGDNYGYTF.

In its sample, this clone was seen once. CDR3: CASSRRGSQETQYF. CDR3 coding DNA: TGTGCCAGCAGCCGTAGGGGGAGCCAAGAGACCCAGTACTTC. The rearrangement links TRBV5-6 to TRBJ2-5, with D perhaps TRBD1 (6 bases). The CDR3 consists of 14 residues. Trimming cost V 4 bases and J 1 base, with 11 bases left between them. Germline CDR1 and CDR2: SGHDT and YYEEEE.

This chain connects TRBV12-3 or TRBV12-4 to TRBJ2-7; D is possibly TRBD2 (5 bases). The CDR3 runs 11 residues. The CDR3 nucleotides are TGTGCTAGCGCCGGGTACGACGAGCAGTACTTC. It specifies CASAGYDEQYF.

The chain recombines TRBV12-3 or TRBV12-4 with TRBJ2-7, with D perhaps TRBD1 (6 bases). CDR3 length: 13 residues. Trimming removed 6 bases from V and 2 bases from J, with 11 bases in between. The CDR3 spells CASSPDRTYEQYF. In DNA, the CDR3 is TGTGCCAGCAGCCCCGACAGGACCTACGAGCAGTACTTC.

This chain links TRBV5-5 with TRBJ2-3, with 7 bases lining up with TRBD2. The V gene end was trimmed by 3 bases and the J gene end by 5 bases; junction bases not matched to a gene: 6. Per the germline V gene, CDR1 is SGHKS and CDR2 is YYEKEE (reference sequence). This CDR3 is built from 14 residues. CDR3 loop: CASSWGGPQDTQYF. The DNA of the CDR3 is TGTGCCAGCAGCTGGGGAGGGCCCCAAGATACGCAGTATTTT. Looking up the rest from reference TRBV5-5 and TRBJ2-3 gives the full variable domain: DAGVTQSPTHLIKTRGQQVTLRCSPISGHKSVSWYQQVLGQGPQFIFQYYEKEERGRGNFPDRFSARQFPNYSSELNVNALLLGDSALYLCASSWGGPQDTQYFGPGTRLTVL.

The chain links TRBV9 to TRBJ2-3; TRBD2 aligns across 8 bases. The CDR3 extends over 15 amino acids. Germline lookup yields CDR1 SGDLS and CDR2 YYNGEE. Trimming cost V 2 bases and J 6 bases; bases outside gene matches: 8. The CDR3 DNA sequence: TGTGCCAGCAGCGTCGCAGCGGGAGTGCTCGATACGCAGTATTTT. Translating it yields CASSVAAGVLDTQYF.

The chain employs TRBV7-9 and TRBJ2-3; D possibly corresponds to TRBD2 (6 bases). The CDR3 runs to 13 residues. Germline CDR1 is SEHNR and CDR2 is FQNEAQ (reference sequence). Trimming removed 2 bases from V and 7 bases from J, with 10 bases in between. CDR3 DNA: TGTGCCAGCAGCTTAAGTGGGGGGTATACGCAGTATTTT. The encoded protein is CASSLSGGYTQYF.

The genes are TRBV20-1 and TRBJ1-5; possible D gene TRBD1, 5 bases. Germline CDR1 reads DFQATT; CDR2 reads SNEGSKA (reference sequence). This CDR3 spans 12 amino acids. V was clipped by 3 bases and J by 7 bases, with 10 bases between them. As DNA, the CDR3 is TGCAGTGCTAGTGGGGGGGACCAGCCCCAGCATTTT. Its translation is CSASGGDQPQHF.

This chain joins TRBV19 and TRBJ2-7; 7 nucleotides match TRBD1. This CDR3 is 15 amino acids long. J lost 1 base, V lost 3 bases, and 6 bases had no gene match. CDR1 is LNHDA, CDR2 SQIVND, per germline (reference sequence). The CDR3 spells CASSMKETGSYEQYF. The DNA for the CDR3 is TGTGCCAGTAGTATGAAGGAGACAGGGTCCTACGAGCAGTACTTC.

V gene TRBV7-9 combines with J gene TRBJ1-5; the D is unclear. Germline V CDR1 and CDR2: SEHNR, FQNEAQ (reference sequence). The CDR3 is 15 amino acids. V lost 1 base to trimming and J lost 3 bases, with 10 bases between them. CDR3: CASSLGARANQPQHF. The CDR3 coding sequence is TGTGCCAGCAGCTTAGGGGCGCGGGCCAATCAGCCCCAGCATTTT.

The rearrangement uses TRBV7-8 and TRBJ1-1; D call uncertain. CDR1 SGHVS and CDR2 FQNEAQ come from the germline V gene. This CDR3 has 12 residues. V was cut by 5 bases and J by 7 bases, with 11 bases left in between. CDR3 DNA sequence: TGTGCCAGCAGCCTCCCGGGGAATGAAGCTTTCTTT. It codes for CASSLPGNEAFF.

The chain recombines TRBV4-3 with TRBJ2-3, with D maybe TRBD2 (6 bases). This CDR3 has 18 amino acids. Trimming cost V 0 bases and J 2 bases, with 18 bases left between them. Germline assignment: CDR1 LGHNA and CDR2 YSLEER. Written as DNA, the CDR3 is TGCGCCAGCAGCCAAGATTATGTTCGCGGGACCTCCACAGATACGCAGTATTTT. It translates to CASSQDYVRGTSTDTQYF.

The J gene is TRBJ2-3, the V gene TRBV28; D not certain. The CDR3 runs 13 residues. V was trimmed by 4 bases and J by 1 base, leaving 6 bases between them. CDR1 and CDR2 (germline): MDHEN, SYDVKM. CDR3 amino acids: CASSSSGTDTQYF. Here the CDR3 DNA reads TGTGCCAGCAGTTCGAGCGGCACAGATACGCAGTATTTT.

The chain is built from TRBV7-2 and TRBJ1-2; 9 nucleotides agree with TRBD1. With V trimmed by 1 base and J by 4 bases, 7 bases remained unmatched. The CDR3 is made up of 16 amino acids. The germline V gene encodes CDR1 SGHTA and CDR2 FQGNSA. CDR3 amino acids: CASSLVTGGAGYGYTF. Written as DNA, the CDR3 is TGTGCCAGCAGCTTAGTTACAGGGGGCGCCGGCTATGGCTACACCTTC.

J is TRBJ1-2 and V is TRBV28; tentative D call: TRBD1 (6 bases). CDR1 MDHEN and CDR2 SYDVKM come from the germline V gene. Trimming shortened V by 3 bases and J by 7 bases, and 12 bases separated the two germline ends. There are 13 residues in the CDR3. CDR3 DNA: TGTGCCAGCAGTTTGCAGGGGCGGCCTGGCTACACCTTC. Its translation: CASSLQGRPGYTF.

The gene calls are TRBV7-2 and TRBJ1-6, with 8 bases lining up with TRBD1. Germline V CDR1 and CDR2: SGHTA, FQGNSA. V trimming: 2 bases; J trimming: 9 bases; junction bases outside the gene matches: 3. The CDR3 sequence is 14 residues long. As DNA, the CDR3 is TGTGCCAGCAGCTTAAACAGGGGGAGTTCACCCCTCCACTTT. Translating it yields CASSLNRGSSPLHF.

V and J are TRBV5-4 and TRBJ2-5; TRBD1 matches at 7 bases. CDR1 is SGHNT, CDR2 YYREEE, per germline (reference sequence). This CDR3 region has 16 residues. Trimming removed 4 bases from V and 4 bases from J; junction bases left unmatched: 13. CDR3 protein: CASSTSGTVRIETQYF. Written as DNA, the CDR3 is TGTGCCAGCAGCACTTCCGGGACAGTCCGTATAGAGACCCAGTACTTC.